This is a list of T cell receptor beta chains from one sample in a study of human T cells and chemical hapten exposure. TCRdb itself ran the RACE reads through MiXCR, one entry per CDR3 protein. In the table there are some 400,000 distinct CDR3 sequences, more than 4.5% of which are singletons. Sequencing used whole blood, obtained in connection with sensitization to the hapten diphenylcyclopropenone (DPC). The receptor set was obtained from a woman aged 50 to 60 with alopecia areata. Some clones in this sample may be carry-over from other donors' samples. CDR3s include the opening cysteine and the closing phenylalanine or tryptophan. A D gene is named only where the DNA matches it firmly. Clone size is not always given. Where it is, it says once, few, many or a class for expanded clones.

CDR3 protein: CSARSGMSGYEQFF; CDR3 DNA: TGCAGTGCTCGTAGCGGGATGTCGGGGTATGAGCAGTTCTTC; clone size: few; V gene: TRBV20-1; J gene: TRBJ2-1; D gene: TRBD2
CDR3 protein: CASSEAERTDTQYF; CDR3 DNA: TGTGCCAGCAGTGAAGCGGAACGCACAGATACGCAGTATTTT; clone size: many; V gene: TRBV6-2/TRBV6-3; J gene: TRBJ2-3; D gene: NA
CDR3 protein: CASTLLGENEQYF; CDR3 DNA: TGTGCCAGCACTCTGTTAGGGGAAAACGAGCAGTACTTC; clone size: NA; V gene: TRBV2; J gene: TRBJ2-7; D gene: NA
CDR3 protein: CASSFLRDVAYEQYF; CDR3 DNA: TGTGCCAGCAGTTTCCTCCGGGACGTAGCCTACGAGCAGTACTTC; clone size: NA; V gene: TRBV28; J gene: TRBJ2-7; D gene: NA
CDR3 protein: CASSPPGRAVQETQYF; CDR3 DNA: TGTGCCAGCTCACCACCGGGACGGGCTGTCCAAGAGACCCAGTACTTC; clone size: few; V gene: TRBV18; J gene: TRBJ2-5; D gene: NA
CDR3 protein: CAWSKREPGRNEQFF; CDR3 DNA: TGTGCCTGGAGCAAGCGGGAGCCTGGGAGGAATGAGCAGTTCTTC; clone size: many; V gene: TRBV30; J gene: TRBJ2-1; D gene: TRBD2
CDR3 protein: CASSPRIAGARDEQFF; CDR3 DNA: TGTGCCAGCAGCCCCCGGATAGCGGGAGCTAGGGATGAGCAGTTCTTC; clone size: few; V gene: TRBV3-1; J gene: TRBJ2-1; D gene: TRBD2
CDR3 protein: CASSVHRASYEQYF; CDR3 DNA: TGTGCCAGCAGCGTTCACAGGGCCTCCTACGAGCAGTACTTC; clone size: many; V gene: TRBV9; J gene: TRBJ2-7; D gene: NA
CDR3 protein: CASSLSGGAFGGYTF; CDR3 DNA: TGTGCCAGCAGTTTATCGGGGGGCGCTTTTGGGGGCTACACCTTC; clone size: many; V gene: TRBV27; J gene: TRBJ1-2; D gene: NA
CDR3 protein: CASRPGPQYGYTF; CDR3 DNA: TGTGCCAGCAGGCCCGGACCCCAGTATGGCTACACCTTC; clone size: many; V gene: TRBV3-1; J gene: TRBJ1-2; D gene: NA
CDR3 protein: CASSPAGSHTDTQYF; CDR3 DNA: TGTGCCAGCAGCCCAGCGGGGTCCCACACAGATACGCAGTATTTT; clone size: many; V gene: TRBV7-2; J gene: TRBJ2-3; D gene: TRBD2
CDR3 protein: CASSPGRSAYGYTF; CDR3 DNA: TGTGCCAGCAGCCCAGGGAGGAGTGCCTATGGCTACACCTTC; clone size: many; V gene: TRBV5-5; J gene: TRBJ1-2; D gene: NA
CDR3 protein: CASSGELGELAKNIQYF; CDR3 DNA: TGTGCCAGCTCGGGGGAGTTAGGGGAACTAGCCAAAAACATTCAGTACTTC; clone size: many; V gene: TRBV7-9; J gene: TRBJ2-4; D gene: NA
CDR3 protein: CASSLVPKTESNYGYTF; CDR3 DNA: TGTGCCAGCAGCTTAGTCCCAAAGACAGAGTCTAACTATGGCTACACCTTC; clone size: many; V gene: TRBV7-2; J gene: TRBJ1-2; D gene: NA
CDR3 protein: CASSQEGQAVDTQYF; CDR3 DNA: TGCGCCAGCAGCCAAGAAGGACAAGCGGTAGATACGCAGTATTTT; clone size: many; V gene: TRBV4-1; J gene: TRBJ2-3; D gene: NA
CDR3 protein: CASSYGQTRGHF; CDR3 DNA: TGTGCCAGCAGTTACGGACAGACACGGGGCCACTTC; clone size: many; V gene: TRBV28; J gene: TRBJ2-7; D gene: NA
CDR3 protein: CAISDETGSNQPQHF; CDR3 DNA: TGTGCCATCAGTGATGAGACAGGCAGCAATCAGCCCCAGCATTTT; clone size: many; V gene: TRBV10-3; J gene: TRBJ1-5; D gene: NA
CDR3 protein: CASSRGTPGNEQFF; CDR3 DNA: TGCGCCAGCAGCCGAGGGACACCAGGAAATGAGCAGTTCTTC; clone size: NA; V gene: TRBV4-3; J gene: TRBJ2-1; D gene: NA
CDR3 protein: CASSLTDTPNTEAFF; CDR3 DNA: TGTGCCAGCAGTTTAACGGACACCCCGAACACTGAAGCTTTCTTT; clone size: NA; V gene: TRBV12-3/TRBV12-4; J gene: TRBJ1-1; D gene: NA
CDR3 protein: CASSSGSSQETQYF; CDR3 DNA: TGTGCCAGCAGCTCGGGATCTAGTCAAGAGACCCAGTACTTC; clone size: few; V gene: TRBV7-2; J gene: TRBJ2-5; D gene: NA
CDR3 protein: CASSPSNSNQPQHF; CDR3 DNA: TGTGCCAGCAGCCCTAGTAATAGCAATCAGCCCCAGCATTTT; clone size: many; V gene: TRBV3-1; J gene: TRBJ1-5; D gene: NA
CDR3 protein: CASSEVLRGGGGPGAEQFF; CDR3 DNA: TGTGCCAGCAGTGAAGTGTTGCGCGGAGGCGGAGGGCCCGGAGCTGAGCAGTTCTTC; clone size: few; V gene: TRBV2; J gene: TRBJ2-1; D gene: NA
CDR3 protein: CSVWTGVNEQFF; CDR3 DNA: TGCAGCGTTTGGACAGGAGTAAATGAGCAGTTCTTC; clone size: few; V gene: TRBV29-1; J gene: TRBJ2-1; D gene: TRBD1
CDR3 protein: CASSYFDRGFTEAFF; CDR3 DNA: TGTGCCAGCAGTTACTTCGACAGGGGTTTCACTGAAGCTTTCTTT; clone size: many; V gene: TRBV6-5; J gene: TRBJ1-1; D gene: TRBD1
CDR3 protein: CASSLGQGSGEQYF; CDR3 DNA: TGCGCCAGCAGCCTGGGACAGGGGAGCGGCGAGCAGTACTTC; clone size: NA; V gene: TRBV5-1; J gene: TRBJ2-7; D gene: TRBD1